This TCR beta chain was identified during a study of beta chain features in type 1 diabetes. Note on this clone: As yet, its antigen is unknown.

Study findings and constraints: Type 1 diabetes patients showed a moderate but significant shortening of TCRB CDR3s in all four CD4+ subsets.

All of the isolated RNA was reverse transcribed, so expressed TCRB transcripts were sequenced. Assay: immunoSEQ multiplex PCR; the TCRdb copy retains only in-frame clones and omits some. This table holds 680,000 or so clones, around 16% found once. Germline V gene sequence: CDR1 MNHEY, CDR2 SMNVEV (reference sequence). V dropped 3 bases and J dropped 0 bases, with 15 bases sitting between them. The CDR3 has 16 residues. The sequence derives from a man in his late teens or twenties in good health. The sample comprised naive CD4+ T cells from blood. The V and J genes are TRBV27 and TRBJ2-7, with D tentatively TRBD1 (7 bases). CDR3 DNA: TGTGCCAGCAGTTTGGTGGGCCAGGGGGGCTCCTACGAGCAGTACTTC. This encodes CASSLVGQGGSYEQYF.